Below are 23 T cell receptor beta chains sequenced from a single sample in a study of control samples from healthy donors and cancer patients (dated by TCRdb to 2020 to 2021). Library preparation employed the immunoSEQ multiplex PCR assay. What TCRdb holds here is the immuneACCESS table cut down to in-frame rearrangements. Part of the clones is not present; checked against another copy, under half of the missing clones reflect an unresolved V gene, and the others are unexplained. The sample contains 140,000 to 150,000 clones, 80% to 95% of them found a single time. Under 7% of the sample belongs to the ten largest clones. The sequenced sample was blood. These receptors all stem from a young man in good health.

This chain joins TRBV5-5 and TRBJ2-7; TRBD1 or TRBD2 may be the D gene (5 bases each). There are 14 residues in the CDR3. Germline V gene lookup returns CDR1 SGHKS and CDR2 YYEKEE (reference sequence). Trimming shortened V by 3 bases and J by 0 bases, and 10 bases separated the two germline ends. This CDR3 is CASSYRGASYEQYF. In nucleotides, the CDR3 is TGTGCCAGCAGCTACCGGGGCGCCTCCTACGAGCAGTACTTC.

The chain is built from TRBV9 and TRBJ1-1; 9 bases agree with TRBD1. The germline V gene has CDR1 SGDLS and CDR2 YYNGEE. Trimming at V came to 0 bases and at J to 4 bases, leaving 7 bases not matched to a gene. The CDR3 is 16 amino acids. CDR3 coding DNA: TGTGCCAGCAGCGTAGATTGGGACAGGGACTCCACTGAAGCTTTCTTT. Amino acid sequence: CASSVDWDRDSTEAFF. The whole variable domain, remainder taken from reference TRBV9 and TRBJ1-1, is DSGVTQTPKHLITATGQRVTLRCSPRSGDLSVYWYQQSLDQGLQFLIQYYNGEERAKGNILERFSAQQFPDLHSELNLSSLELGDSALYFCASSVDWDRDSTEAFFGQGTRLTVV.

This chain uses TRBV7-2 with TRBJ2-5; D call uncertain. The germline V and J ends were trimmed by 3 bases and 4 bases, with 12 bases remaining between them. This CDR3 is built from 14 residues. Germline CDR1 SGHTA, CDR2 FQGNSA. The CDR3 protein is CASSFRSRIETQYF. The CDR3 DNA reads as TGTGCCAGCAGCTTTCGATCTAGGATAGAGACCCAGTACTTC.

This clone has just one count. The chain has TRBV7-9 and TRBJ2-2; weak D call: TRBD2 (5 bases). Trimming left V 6 bases short and J 7 bases short, with 15 bases between. In germline, CDR1 is SEHNR, CDR2 FQNEAQ (reference sequence). The CDR3 extends over 14 amino acids. This CDR3 is CASRHTSVRGELFF. The DNA of the CDR3 is TGTGCCAGCAGACATACTAGTGTCCGCGGGGAGCTGTTTTTT. The entire variable domain, with the rest obtained from reference TRBV7-9 and TRBJ2-2, is as follows: DTGVSQNPRHKITKRGQNVTFRCDPISEHNRLYWYRQTLGQGPEFLTYFQNEAQLEKSRLLSDRFSAERPKGSFSTLEIQRTEQGDSAMYLCASRHTSVRGELFFGEGSRLTVL.

The chain recombines TRBV12-3 or TRBV12-4 with TRBJ1-2; no firm D call. CDR3 length equals 11 residues. V was shortened by 1 base and J by 7 bases, with 4 bases between the two germline ends. CDR3 DNA: TGTGCCAGCAGTTTAGACTCTGGCTACACCTTC. Protein product: CASSLDSGYTF.

The chain is built from TRBV7-2 and TRBJ1-1; a weak D match, TRBD1 (6 bases). Germline V gene lookup returns CDR1 SGHTA and CDR2 FQGNSA. This CDR3 spans 14 amino acids. The V and J ends lost 3 bases and 3 bases respectively, with 11 bases between them. The CDR3 DNA is TGTGCCAGCAGCTTTCACAGGGAGCACACTGAAGCTTTCTTT. Translated, it gives CASSFHREHTEAFF.

The V call is TRBV6-5, the J call TRBJ1-2; TRBD1 agrees at 8 bases. The CDR3 runs 15 residues. V shed 7 bases and J 4 bases; nucleotides not matched to a gene: 11. From germline, CDR1 is MNHEY and CDR2 SVGAGI. The DNA of the CDR3 is TGTGCCAGCAACCCGGCAGGCAGGGGGCTCTATGGCTACACCTTC. It specifies CASNPAGRGLYGYTF.

This chain connects TRBV19 to TRBJ2-2; 11 nucleotides match TRBD1. The germline gives CDR1 LNHDA, CDR2 SQIVND (reference sequence). V gave up 6 bases and J gave up 3 bases; unmatched junction bases: 3. The CDR3 is made up of 15 amino acids. CDR3 protein: CASRRGQGDTGELFF. The CDR3 region has the DNA TGTGCCAGTAGGCGGGGACAGGGGGACACCGGGGAGCTGTTTTTT. Supplemented by reference TRBV19 and TRBJ2-2, the full variable domain reads DGGITQSPKYLFRKEGQNVTLSCEQNLNHDAMYWYRQDPGQGLRLIYYSQIVNDFQKGDIAEGYSVSREKKESFPLTVTSAQKNPTAFYLCASRRGQGDTGELFFGEGSRLTVL.

The J gene is TRBJ1-4, the V gene TRBV7-2, with D perhaps matching TRBD1 (5 bases). The CDR3 runs to 14 residues. Germline CDR1 reads SGHTA; CDR2 reads FQGNSA. With 1 base removed from V and 5 bases from J, the gap between germline ends came to 8 bases. The CDR3 region is CASSLDRTNEKLFF. The CDR3 region has the DNA TGTGCCAGCAGCTTAGACCGGACAAATGAAAAACTGTTTTTT.

The table lists this clone with a count of one. The chain combines TRBV7-8 with TRBJ1-1; tentatively, D is TRBD1 (5 bases). This CDR3 is built from 13 residues. In germline, CDR1 is SGHVS, CDR2 FQNEAQ. The germline V and J ends were trimmed by 5 bases and 11 bases, with 18 bases remaining between them. The CDR3 DNA reads as TGTGCCAGCAGCCCTAGGACGGCCTGGGGGGCTTTCTTT. This translates into CASSPRTAWGAFF.

This chain links TRBV6-2 or TRBV6-3 with TRBJ1-6, with unresolved D. The V end was cut by 4 bases, the J end by 0 bases, with 4 bases between. The CDR3 is 14 amino acids. Germline V gene sequence: CDR1 MNHEY, CDR2 SVGEGT. The CDR3 nucleotides are TGTGCCAGCAGTTCCGCCTCCTATAATTCACCCCTCCACTTT. Translated: CASSSASYNSPLHF.

This clone was seen only once. Distinct nucleotide sequences in the sample also encode this CDR3. The J gene is TRBJ1-5, the V gene TRBV5-6; D call uncertain. The CDR3 runs to 12 residues. CDR1 and CDR2 from the germline V gene are SGHDT and YYEEEE. The V and J ends lost 0 bases and 10 bases respectively, with 8 bases between them. The CDR3 region is CASSLGGGPQHF. CDR3 DNA sequence: TGTGCCAGCAGCTTGGGAGGAGGACCCCAGCATTTT.

The rearrangement links TRBV10-3 to TRBJ2-1; D perhaps matches TRBD1 (6 bases). This CDR3 has 15 residues. The V gene's germline CDR1 is ENHRY and CDR2 SYGVKD. V was cut by 3 bases and J by 4 bases, with 13 bases left in between. The DNA of the CDR3 is TGTGCCATCAGTGATACCAGGGGCGATTACAATGAGCAGTTCTTC. It codes for CAISDTRGDYNEQFF.

V is TRBV5-8 and J is TRBJ1-1, with D unresolved. CDR3 size: 16 residues. The ends were cut back, 0 bases at V and 1 base at J, with 13 bases in the middle. Germline V CDR1 and CDR2: SGHTS, YDEGEE. The CDR3 loop is CASSLAPLSGNTEAFF. The CDR3 nucleotides read TGTGCCAGCAGCTTGGCCCCTTTGTCCGGGAACACTGAAGCTTTCTTT.

The chain combines TRBV3-1 (or the pseudogene TRBV3-2) with TRBJ2-5; 9 nucleotides agree with TRBD2. This CDR3 spans 19 amino acids. The germline gives CDR1 LGHDT, CDR2 YNNKEL (reference sequence). The J segment lost 0 bases and the V segment lost 0 bases, leaving 11 bases of the junction unmatched. The CDR3 sequence is CASSQERGPSGEYQETQYF. In nucleotides, the CDR3 is TGTGCCAGCAGCCAAGAGAGGGGGCCTAGCGGGGAGTACCAAGAGACCCAGTACTTC.

The rearrangement uses TRBV28 and TRBJ1-4; D is possibly TRBD1 (5 bases). This CDR3 is 15 amino acids long. Germline V gives CDR1 MDHEN, CDR2 SYDVKM. Trimming pared 9 bases from V and 0 bases from J, leaving 14 bases between. The CDR3 region has the DNA TGTGCCAGTAGGAGACAGACAGCAACTAATGAAAAACTGTTTTTT. Protein product: CASRRQTATNEKLFF.

The chain recombines TRBV28 with TRBJ1-4, with a tentative D call TRBD1 (5 bases). The CDR3 spans 14 residues. Trimming removed 6 bases from V and 8 bases from J, with 16 bases in between. Germline V gene lookup returns CDR1 MDHEN and CDR2 SYDVKM. CDR3 bases: TGTGCCAGCAGCCCCGGGGGATTGAGGGAAAAACTGTTTTTT. It is translated as CASSPGGLREKLFF.

V gene TRBV5-1 combines with J gene TRBJ2-7; 7 nucleotides agree with TRBD2. CDR1 is SGHRS, CDR2 YFSETQ, per germline. This CDR3 has 11 amino acids. The V gene end was trimmed by 3 bases and the J gene end by 13 bases; junction bases not matched to a gene: 7. CDR3 DNA: TGCGCCAGCAGCTATGGACTAGAAATATACTTC. As protein: CASSYGLEIYF.

The J gene is TRBJ1-2, the V gene TRBV5-6; maybe TRBD1 (6 bases). Germline CDR1 is SGHDT and CDR2 is YYEEEE. This CDR3 contains 16 residues. The V end was cut by 1 base, the J end by 2 bases, with 15 bases between. Written as DNA, the CDR3 is TGTGCCAGCAGCTTGACCCCCGACAGGAGAAACTATGGCTACACCTTC. It specifies CASSLTPDRRNYGYTF.

V gene TRBV11-2 combines with J gene TRBJ2-6; D may be TRBD2 (5 bases). The CDR3 is 16 amino acids. Trimming removed 2 bases from V and 3 bases from J, with 11 bases in between. From germline, CDR1 is SGHAT and CDR2 FQNNGV. The CDR3 nucleotides are TGTGCCAGCAGCTTAAGCGGCAGGTATGGGGCCAACGTCCTGACTTTC. It specifies CASSLSGRYGANVLTF.

The chain carries TRBV6-4 and TRBJ2-1, with D possibly TRBD2 on 5 matching bases. This CDR3 region has 15 residues. Per germline, CDR1 MRHNA and CDR2 SNTAGT. V lost 4 bases and J lost 0, with 10 bases in between. CDR3 sequence: CASSVRVSSYNEQFF. The CDR3 coding sequence is TGTGCCAGCAGTGTGAGGGTCAGCTCCTACAATGAGCAGTTCTTC.

The chain employs TRBV7-9 and TRBJ2-7, with a possible D match to TRBD1 (6 bases). The V end lost 5 bases, the J end lost 1 base, and 18 bases lay between the germline ends. The CDR3 covers 16 residues. Germline CDR1 is SEHNR and CDR2 is FQNEAQ (reference sequence). The CDR3 sequence: CASSLHLGARSYEQYF. DNA for the CDR3: TGTGCCAGCAGCCTACACCTGGGGGCGAGGTCCTACGAGCAGTACTTC.

The chain combines TRBV19 with TRBJ1-1; D gene unclear. Germline loops: CDR1 LNHDA, CDR2 SQIVND (reference sequence). The germline V and J ends were trimmed by 7 bases and 5 bases, with 14 bases remaining between them. The CDR3 totals 13 residues. The CDR3 DNA follows: TGTGCCAGTACTGGAGGTGGGTGGACTGAAGCTTTCTTT. It yields the protein CASTGGGWTEAFF. Looking up the rest from reference TRBV19 and TRBJ1-1 gives the full variable domain: DGGITQSPKYLFRKEGQNVTLSCEQNLNHDAMYWYRQDPGQGLRLIYYSQIVNDFQKGDIAEGYSVSREKKESFPLTVTSAQKNPTAFYLCASTGGGWTEAFFGQGTRLTVV.